The 5 T cell receptor beta chains given below trace back to one sample, sequenced in a study of cytomegalovirus exposure and HLA in healthy donors (dated by TCRdb to about 2017). Receptor amplification or capture employed the immunoSEQ multiplex PCR assay. The multiplex PCR relied on a mix of 60 forward primers for TCR Vbeta segments and 13 reverse primers for TCR Jbeta segments. The table was pulled from immuneACCESS by TCRdb, which kept in-frame rearrangements only. Such tables lose some clones; where checked, under half of the loss comes from unresolved V genes, and the rest has no known cause. The table for this sample lists around 140,000 clones; about two thirds of them were counted only once. Jointly, the top ten make up 2% to 2.5% of the sample. Material for sequencing was PBMCs. Every receptor here comes from a woman in her thirties or forties in good health and CMV-seronegative.

This chain connects TRBV4-1 to TRBJ2-4; perhaps TRBD1 as D (5 bases). V lost 4 bases and J lost 0, with 13 bases in between. This CDR3 contains 16 residues. Germline V CDR1 and CDR2: MGHRA, YSYEKL. The CDR3 DNA sequence: TGCGCCAGCAGCCCCTCACAGGATATAGCCAAAAACATTCAGTACTTC. This codes for CASSPSQDIAKNIQYF.

This sequence joins TRBV30 and TRBJ1-1; D ambiguous. The germline V gene encodes CDR1 GTSNPN and CDR2 SVGIG (reference sequence). The CDR3 is 13 amino acids. V was trimmed by 0 bases and J by 2 bases, leaving 7 bases between them. This chain's CDR3 is CAWSVSLNTEAFF. The CDR3 bases are TGTGCCTGGAGTGTAAGCCTCAACACTGAAGCTTTCTTT.

For this clone: This sample includes further DNA sequences coding for the same CDR3. The chain has TRBV4-1 and TRBJ2-7; 8 nucleotides line up with TRBD1. The CDR3 has 14 amino acids. CDR1 and CDR2 (germline): MGHRA, YSYEKL. Trimming removed 0 bases from V and 3 bases from J; junction bases left unmatched: 1. The CDR3 sequence is CASSQETGDYEQYF. For the CDR3, the DNA is TGCGCCAGCAGCCAAGAGACAGGGGACTACGAGCAGTACTTC.

In this sample, this clone turned up a few times. The chain uses TRBV2 and TRBJ1-2; D perhaps matches TRBD1 (6 bases). Germline-derived CDR1 and CDR2 are SNHLY and FYNNEI. V lost 5 bases and J 6 bases, leaving 13 bases between the germline ends. This CDR3 comprises 13 residues. CDR3 sequence: CASSSTGTNGYTF. The CDR3 DNA reads as TGTGCCAGCAGTTCTACAGGGACCAATGGCTACACCTTC.

The chain couples TRBV7-2 to TRBJ1-1; maybe TRBD1 (5 bases). The V gene's germline CDR1 is SGHTA and CDR2 FQGNSA. The CDR3 totals 15 residues. Deletions cut 0 bases from V and 1 base from J, with 9 bases between. In DNA, the CDR3 is TGTGCCAGCAGCTTAGCCCCTACAGGGAACACTGAAGCTTTCTTT. Its protein product is CASSLAPTGNTEAFF.